Presented here are 13 T cell receptor beta chains from one specimen sequenced in a study of cytotoxic CD8 clonotypes in ibrutinib-treated CLL. The data were produced by immunoSEQ multiplex PCR, yet TCRdb's version contains in-frame clones alone and is incomplete. The sample holds 250,000 to 350,000 clones, roughly four fifths seen once. The sequences come from PBMCs, collected at disease progression, from a patient treated with ibrutinib. The receptors stem from a human donor with chronic lymphocytic leukemia.

CDR3: CASLSGLAGEDEQFF. CDR3 bases: TGTGCCAGCTTATCGGGACTAGCGGGAGAAGATGAGCAGTTCTTC. The chain has TRBV28 and TRBJ2-1; 14 positions agree with TRBD2. Losses at the gene ends were 8 bases for V and 8 bases for J; bases not matched to a gene: 8. This CDR3 has 15 residues. CDR1 MDHEN and CDR2 SYDVKM come from the germline V gene.

This sequence joins TRBV6-6 and TRBJ1-5; TRBD1 matches at 8 bases. Germline V gene sequence: CDR1 MNHNY, CDR2 SVGAGI (reference sequence). V trimming: 7 bases; J trimming: 2 bases; junction bases outside the gene matches: 4. The CDR3 is 14 amino acids. For the CDR3, the DNA is TGTGCCAGCAACGACAGGGGTGGCAATCAGCCCCAGCATTTT. This encodes CASNDRGGNQPQHF.

The rearrangement joins TRBV9 to TRBJ2-7; possibly TRBD1 or TRBD2 for D (7 bases each). Germline-derived CDR1 and CDR2 are SGDLS and YYNGEE. This CDR3 is built from 13 residues. V dropped 5 bases and J dropped 4 bases, with 13 bases sitting between them. As DNA, the CDR3 is TGTGCCAGCAGACCAGGGGGAGGGTACGAGCAGTACTTC. This translates into CASRPGGGYEQYF.

The rearrangement joins TRBV7-9 to TRBJ1-5; the D gene is possibly TRBD1 (5 bases). V gave up 5 bases and J gave up 8 bases, with 10 bases separating them. The CDR3 is 12 residues long. In germline, CDR1 is SEHNR, CDR2 FQNEAQ (reference sequence). The CDR3 nucleotides are TGTGCCAGCAGCCGAGGGGTCGAGCCCCAGCATTTT. Translated: CASSRGVEPQHF.

This clone occurred a few times. The genes are TRBV25-1 and TRBJ1-1; maybe TRBD1 (5 bases). There are 14 residues in the CDR3. Germline V gene lookup returns CDR1 MGHDK and CDR2 SYGVNS. Deletions cut 3 bases from V and 3 bases from J, with 11 bases between. The CDR3 bases are TGTGCCAGCAGTGATTCGGGACTGGACACTGAAGCTTTCTTT. It specifies CASSDSGLDTEAFF.

The rearrangement uses TRBV29-1 and TRBJ2-7; tentative D call: TRBD1 (6 bases). This CDR3 contains 14 residues. CDR1 is SQVTM and CDR2 is ANQGSEA in the germline V gene. The V gene lost 3 bases and the J gene lost 3 bases, with 15 bases spanning the gap. CDR3 sequence (DNA): TGCAGCGTTGAGTCACAGGGTGGATACTACGAGCAGTACTTC. Translated: CSVESQGGYYEQYF.

The chain recombines TRBV7-6 with TRBJ2-1; 13 bases agree with TRBD2. CDR3 length: 17 residues. Germline loops: CDR1 SGHVS, CDR2 FNYEAQ. J gave up 7 bases and V 5 bases, and 11 bases lay outside the gene matches. The CDR3 is CASSPNLLAGGSNEQFF. The CDR3 DNA reads TGTGCCAGCAGCCCGAATTTACTAGCGGGGGGGTCGAATGAGCAGTTCTTC.

This chain links TRBV5-1 with TRBJ2-4, with D uncertain. Germline CDR1 and CDR2: SGHRS and YFSETQ. This CDR3 is built from 15 residues. The germline V and J ends were trimmed by 5 bases and 0 bases, with 12 bases remaining between them. Here the CDR3 reads CASSIGPIAKNIQYF. In DNA, the CDR3 is TGCGCCAGCAGTATCGGTCCCATAGCCAAAAACATTCAGTACTTC.

The V gene is TRBV4-2, the J gene TRBJ1-4; TRBD1 agrees at 8 bases. With 2 bases clipped from V and 2 bases from J, the junction kept 4 bases outside the gene matches. Germline values: CDR1 LGHNA, CDR2 YNFKEQ. The CDR3 consists of 16 residues. The CDR3 loop is CASSQRTGRTNEKLFF. CDR3 sequence (DNA): TGTGCCAGCAGCCAAAGGACAGGGCGCACTAATGAAAAACTGTTTTTT.

The chain uses TRBV21-1 and TRBJ2-4; TRBD1, the table's D call, was not compared with the DNA. TRBV21-1 is a known pseudogene. The CDR3 is 18 residues long. This CDR3 is CASSKGDRGRVPKNIQYF. CDR3 nucleotide sequence: TGTGCCAGCAGCAAAGGGGACAGGGGGCGAGTTCCCAAAAACATTCAGTACTTC.

This chain uses TRBV7-9 with TRBJ2-1; D gene uncertain. From germline, CDR1 is SEHNR and CDR2 FQNEAQ (reference sequence). This CDR3 has 8 residues. In DNA form, the CDR3 reads TGTGGTTGCGATGAGCAGTTCTTC. It is translated as CGCDEQFF.

This clone is a singleton in its sample. This chain connects TRBV13 to TRBJ2-6; TRBD2 agrees at 7 bases. This CDR3 spans 13 amino acids. CDR1 and CDR2 from the germline V gene are PRHDT and FYEKMQ (reference sequence). The ends lost 0 bases at V and 12 bases at J; junction bases unmatched: 2. CDR3 in amino acids: CASSLGGGSVLTF. For the CDR3, the DNA is TGTGCCAGCAGCTTAGGCGGGGGGAGCGTCCTGACTTTC.

This clone was detected once. The chain carries TRBV9 and TRBJ2-7; D possibly matches TRBD1 or TRBD2 (5 bases each). The CDR3 spans 15 residues. V was pared by 1 base and J by 7 bases, with 18 bases between. Germline V gene data show CDR1 as SGDLS and CDR2 as YYNGEE. The CDR3 sequence is CASSVWSGPVGEQYF. CDR3 in DNA: TGTGCCAGCAGCGTATGGTCGGGACCGGTGGGAGAGCAGTACTTC.